The clone carrying this TCR beta chain has a handful of counts. Repertoires were generated with immunoSEQ multiplex PCR, while TCRdb's copy carries only in-frame clones and drops some. The repertoire holds a few thousand clones, with about 30% as singletons. This sample is part of a study of graft-versus-host responses after intestinal transplantation. Study-wide background: All recipients were transplanted with multivisceral, liver-intestinal, or isolated intestinal grafts.

Whole-study findings and limits: Where graft-donor T cell macrochimerism was present, patients had high graft-versus-host to host-versus-graft clonal ratios in allografts. GvH clones surfaced in recipient marrow, some emerging earlier in ileum or blood.

Responders (approximately 200,000, CFSE-labeled) met approximately 200,000 stimulators that were irradiated and violet-dye-labeled. V trimming: 3 bases; J trimming: 4 bases; junction bases outside the gene matches: 5. Germline V gene data show CDR1 as MGHRA and CDR2 as YSYEKL. The CDR3 has 14 residues. The TCR comes from a human patient who received an intestinal transplant. V usage is TRBV4-1 and J usage is TRBJ1-1, with 7 bases aligning to TRBD1. The material sequenced was alloreactive CD8+ T cells from a mixed lymphocyte reaction culture, taken before intestinal transplant. Described subset: CFSE-low proliferating T cells sorted from roughly six-day pre-transplant mixed lymphocyte reaction (GvH or HvG direction). CDR3 protein: CASSHLTGVTEAFF. The CDR3 DNA is TGCGCCAGCAGCCACCTAACAGGGGTCACTGAAGCTTTCTTT.